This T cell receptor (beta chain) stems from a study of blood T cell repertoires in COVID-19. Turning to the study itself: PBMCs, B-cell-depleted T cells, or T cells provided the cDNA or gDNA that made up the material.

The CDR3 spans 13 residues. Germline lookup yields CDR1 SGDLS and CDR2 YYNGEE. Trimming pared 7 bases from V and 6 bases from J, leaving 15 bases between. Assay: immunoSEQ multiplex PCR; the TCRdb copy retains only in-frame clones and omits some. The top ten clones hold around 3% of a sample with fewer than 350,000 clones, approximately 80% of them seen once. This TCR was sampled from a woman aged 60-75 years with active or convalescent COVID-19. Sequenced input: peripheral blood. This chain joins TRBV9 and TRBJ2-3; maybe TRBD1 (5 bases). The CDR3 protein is CASRSQGSDTQYF. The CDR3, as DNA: TGTGCCAGCCGTTCCCAGGGATCGGATACGCAGTATTTT. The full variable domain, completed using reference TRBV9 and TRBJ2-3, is DSGVTQTPKHLITATGQRVTLRCSPRSGDLSVYWYQQSLDQGLQFLIQYYNGEERAKGNILERFSAQQFPDLHSELNLSSLELGDSALYFCASRSQGSDTQYFGPGTRLTVL.